Each of the 17 T cell receptor beta chains below was sequenced from the same sample in a study of response to subunit inactivated influenza vaccine. TCRdb processed the RT-PCR reads anew with MiXCR; each CDR3 protein has one entry. The table has about 520,000 distinct CDR3 sequences, 9.5% to 13% seen once. This material consisted of PBMCs from blood, taken roughly 47 days after vaccination. The receptors originated from a man aged 45 to 65 who received an inactivated influenza vaccine.

This clonotype has more than one count but fewer than ten. This chain connects TRBV6-5 to TRBJ2-7; D remains ambiguous. CDR3 length: 13 amino acids. From germline, CDR1 is MNHEY and CDR2 SVGAGI. The germline V and J ends were trimmed by 2 bases and 5 bases, with 10 bases remaining between them. This chain's CDR3 is CASSYPQANEQYF. The CDR3 DNA follows: TGTGCCAGCAGTTACCCCCAGGCTAACGAGCAGTACTTC.

The genes are TRBV27 and TRBJ1-1; D might be TRBD1 (5 bases). The CDR3 extends over 13 amino acids. Trimming removed 5 bases from V and 5 bases from J, with 12 bases in between. Germline CDR1 reads MNHEY; CDR2 reads SMNVEV (reference sequence). CDR3 coding DNA: TGTGCCAGCAGTGGGGCCGGTGGAACTGAAGCTTTCTTT. This translates into CASSGAGGTEAFF.

The gene calls are TRBV10-3 and TRBJ2-3, with D unclear. The CDR3 consists of 14 residues. The germline V and J ends were trimmed by 3 bases and 0 bases, with 7 bases remaining between them. The germline CDR1 and CDR2 sequences are ENHRY and SYGVKD. The CDR3 bases are TGTGCCATCAGTGACTCATATAGCACAGATACGCAGTATTTT. This encodes CAISDSYSTDTQYF.

CDR3 residues: CASSAQGLYEQYF. The CDR3 DNA is TGTGCCAGCAGTGCTCAGGGCCTATACGAGCAGTACTTC. V is TRBV25-1 and J is TRBJ2-7, with a weak D call TRBD1 (5 bases). Trimming removed 4 bases at V and 4 bases at J, with 11 bases between. The CDR3 runs to 13 residues. CDR1 and CDR2 from the germline V gene are MGHDK and SYGVNS.

The chain carries TRBV27 and TRBJ1-2; no clear D gene. Trimming removed 0 bases at V and 4 bases at J, with 6 bases between. The length of the CDR3 is 13 residues. CDR1 is MNHEY, CDR2 SMNVEV, per germline (reference sequence). In DNA form, the CDR3 reads TGTGCCAGCAGTTTATCGGTCTTCTATGGCTACACCTTC. As protein: CASSLSVFYGYTF.

The chain has TRBV12-3 or TRBV12-4 and TRBJ2-7; D tentatively fits TRBD1 or TRBD2 (5 bases each). The CDR3 extends over 13 amino acids. V was cut by 1 base and J by 6 bases, with 10 bases left in between. The CDR3 sequence: CASSLEGRGEQYF. For the CDR3, the DNA is TGTGCCAGCAGTTTAGAGGGGAGAGGCGAGCAGTACTTC.

This clonotype was recorded at least ten times. The J gene is TRBJ2-5, the V gene TRBV27; 8 bases agree with TRBD1. V lost 3 bases, J lost 4 bases, and 7 bases stayed unmatched. The CDR3 covers 15 residues. Germline CDR1 and CDR2: MNHEY and SMNVEV (reference sequence). The CDR3 region has the DNA TGTGCCAGCAGTTTGACCAGGGGGCTGGTAGAGACCCAGTACTTC. Protein product: CASSLTRGLVETQYF.

This clonotype was counted only a few times. The chain links TRBV20-1 to TRBJ2-7; 7 nucleotides match TRBD2. The CDR3 consists of 14 residues. With V trimmed by 6 bases and J by 7 bases, 15 bases remained unmatched. Germline assignment: CDR1 DFQATT and CDR2 SNEGSKA (reference sequence). CDR3 DNA: TGCAGTGCAACCGGGACTACCTTGAAAGGAGAGCAGTACTTC. It is translated as CSATGTTLKGEQYF.

This clonotype appeared a few times. The V and J genes are TRBV3-1 and TRBJ2-6; D ambiguous. The V end lost 3 bases, the J end lost 5 bases, and 17 bases lay between the germline ends. Germline CDR1 LGHDT, CDR2 YNNKEL (reference sequence). The CDR3 extends over 17 amino acids. CDR3 residues: CASSHHPTPTRANVLTF. CDR3 coding DNA: TGTGCCAGCAGCCATCATCCTACACCGACTCGGGCCAACGTCCTGACTTTC.

This clonotype was observed a few times. This chain connects TRBV2 to TRBJ1-1; the match to TRBD1 covers 9 bases. Losses at the gene ends were 6 bases for V and 0 bases for J; bases not matched to a gene: 11. The CDR3 totals 17 residues. In germline, CDR1 is SNHLY, CDR2 FYNNEI. In DNA, the CDR3 is TGTGCCAGCAGGTCACAGGGGGCGCGGGTCATGAACACTGAAGCTTTCTTT. It codes for CASRSQGARVMNTEAFF.

This clonotype occurred a few times. J is TRBJ2-1 and V is TRBV5-6; 9 bases fit TRBD2. CDR3 length: 17 amino acids. J lost 7 bases, V lost 4 bases, and 15 bases had no gene match. Germline CDR1 SGHDT, CDR2 YYEEEE. The CDR3 DNA is TGTGCCAGCAGCCCCCGATGGAGCGGGAGGCGGTGGAATGAGCAGTTCTTC. Translation: CASSPRWSGRRWNEQFF. The complete variable domain, with remaining parts taken from reference TRBV5-6 and TRBJ2-1, reads DAGVTQSPTHLIKTRGQQVTLRCSPKSGHDTVSWYQQALGQGPQFIFQYYEEEERQRGNFPDRFSGHQFPNYSSELNVNALLLGDSALYLCASSPRWSGRRWNEQFFGPGTRLTVL.

This clonotype was observed at least ten times. The chain joins TRBV2 to TRBJ2-4; D may be TRBD1 or TRBD2 (5 bases each). Germline V gene lookup returns CDR1 SNHLY and CDR2 FYNNEI. This CDR3 has 13 amino acids. Trimming took 6 bases from V and 9 from J, leaving 15 bases between them. This CDR3 reads CASSLDGTSIQYF. The CDR3 nucleotides read TGTGCCAGCAGCTTAGACGGGACCTCCATTCAGTACTTC.

This clonotype was picked up many times. The V call is TRBV12-3 or TRBV12-4, the J call TRBJ2-7; D perhaps matches TRBD2 (6 bases). Deletions cut 5 bases from V and 6 bases from J, with 11 bases between. The CDR3 runs 12 residues. The CDR3 protein is CASSTSGGEQYF. As DNA, the CDR3 is TGTGCCAGCAGTACATCCGGGGGCGAGCAGTACTTC.

The chain uses TRBV6-2 or TRBV6-3 and TRBJ2-1; no clear D. CDR1 is MNHEY, CDR2 SVGEGT, per germline. Trimming left V 6 bases short and J 5 bases short, with 32 bases between. This CDR3 contains 20 residues. CDR3 nucleotide sequence: TGTGCCAGCAGCCCCGCCGCCACGGTTAGTCGGGCCTACCTAAACAATGAGCAGTTCTTC. It encodes CASSPAATVSRAYLNNEQFF.

This clonotype was detected only a few times. The chain links TRBV11-1 to TRBJ2-1; 8 bases align to TRBD2. V was pared by 8 bases and J by 8 bases, with 11 bases of the junction left unmatched. The CDR3 is made up of 14 amino acids. Germline values: CDR1 SGHAT, CDR2 FQDESV (reference sequence). The CDR3 region has the DNA TGTGCCAGCTGTCGGCGGGAGGCCTGGGATGAGCAGTTCTTC. This gives the protein CASCRREAWDEQFF.

A few counts support this clonotype. V is TRBV7-2 and J is TRBJ1-2; the D is unclear. Between the trimmed V and J ends, which lost 1 base and 2 bases, there was a span of 11 bases. Germline lookup yields CDR1 SGHTA and CDR2 FQGNSA. CDR3 length: 15 amino acids. CDR3 nucleotides: TGTGCCAGCAGCTTAGGTCGCGCCTCAAACTATGGCTACACCTTC. Translating it yields CASSLGRASNYGYTF.

This clonotype was observed a few times. This chain connects TRBV5-1 to TRBJ2-7; 10 bases align to TRBD2. This CDR3 comprises 14 residues. Per germline, CDR1 SGHRS and CDR2 YFSETQ. The J segment lost 5 bases and the V segment lost 6 bases, leaving 8 bases of the junction unmatched. The CDR3 DNA is TGCGCCAGCACCCGGGGACTAGCGATACACGAGCAGTACTTC. It translates to CASTRGLAIHEQYF.